This TCR beta chain emerged from a study of siplizumab effects on memory and regulatory T cells. Study conclusions and caveats: Only a minor fraction of alloreactive clones mapped to unstimulated subsets. Most proliferating CD4+ or CD8+ clones, roughly 75-97%, had no naive or memory assignment. Memory cells that were CD4+ and unstimulated gave rise to alloreactive sequences, which siplizumab significantly reduced.

Trimming removed 3 bases from V and 5 bases from J, with 8 bases in between. CDR1 KGHSH and CDR2 LQKENI come from the germline V gene. The CDR3 length is 13 residues. With respect to this clone: The antigen is unknown.

Some 9.4 x 10^4 TCR templates per sample were sequenced. Repertoires were generated with immunoSEQ multiplex PCR, while TCRdb's copy carries only in-frame clones and drops some. Altogether approximately 100,000 clones are present, over 85% being singletons, with the ten largest covering approximately 0.17%. V gene TRBV18 combines with J gene TRBJ1-5; no clear D gene. This receptor was taken from a human donor in good health. Sequencing used non-Treg CD4+ T cells sorted from blood. CDR3 coding DNA: TGTGCCAGCTCACCCTCCATCGATCAGCCCCAGCATTTT. Translation: CASSPSIDQPQHF.